The 30 T cell receptor beta chains in this list originate from one sample, sequenced in a study of shared clonotypes between healthy human individuals. TCRdb's copy holds only in-frame clones and misses some; the assay was immunoSEQ multiplex PCR. The sample shows fewer than 2.5 million clones, 93% of them seen only once. The specimen was naive CD4+ T cells from PBMCs. The subset is: CD45RA+ positively selected. Receptors originate from a man in his late teens or twenties in good health. Some clones in this sample may be carry-over from other donors' samples.

The chain joins TRBV29-1 to TRBJ1-1; no clear D gene. Trimming pared 1 base from V and 2 bases from J, leaving 17 bases between. This CDR3 spans 16 amino acids. Per germline, CDR1 SQVTM and CDR2 ANQGSEA. CDR3 sequence (DNA): TGCAGCGTTGAAGTCCGCAGCGCCGGACTAAACACTGAAGCTTTCTTT. This encodes CSVEVRSAGLNTEAFF.

Notes on this clone: The identical CDR3 is also encoded by other nucleotide sequences in the sample. The gene calls are TRBV15 and TRBJ1-1; no reliable D call. The V and J ends lost 1 base and 4 bases respectively, with 1 base between them. Germline V lookup: CDR1 LNHNV, CDR2 YYDKDF (reference sequence). This CDR3 has 11 amino acids. In DNA form, the CDR3 reads TGTGCCACCAGCAGAGCCACTGAAGCTTTCTTT. It codes for CATSRATEAFF.

V usage is TRBV19 and J usage is TRBJ2-3; TRBD2 matches at 8 bases. The germline V gene has CDR1 LNHDA and CDR2 SQIVND (reference sequence). With V trimmed by 9 bases and J by 0 bases, 11 bases remained unmatched. The CDR3 is made up of 16 amino acids. The CDR3 region has the DNA TGTGCCAGCAGTTACCGGGGGGGAGCTAGCACAGATACGCAGTATTTT. It translates to CASSYRGGASTDTQYF.

This clone was observed once. At the DNA level, this CDR3 is encoded by other sequences in the same sample as well. The V gene is TRBV19, the J gene TRBJ2-5, with D unresolved. The V and J ends lost 2 bases and 2 bases respectively, with 6 bases between them. This CDR3 contains 13 residues. Per germline, CDR1 LNHDA and CDR2 SQIVND (reference sequence). CDR3 sequence reads: CASSIHPQETQYF. The CDR3, as DNA: TGTGCCAGTAGTATACACCCGCAAGAGACCCAGTACTTC.

The chain links TRBV4-3 to TRBJ2-3; 8 bases match TRBD2. Per germline, CDR1 LGHNA and CDR2 YSLEER. Trimming removed 5 bases from V and 2 bases from J; junction bases left unmatched: 15. The CDR3 is made up of 18 amino acids. The CDR3 here is CASSARRGIAGLTDTQYF. DNA of the CDR3: TGCGCCAGCAGCGCCCGACGCGGTATAGCGGGACTCACAGATACGCAGTATTTT.

In its sample, this clone was seen once. V and J are TRBV7-9 and TRBJ2-7, with D perhaps being TRBD1 or TRBD2 (5 bases each). The CDR3 covers 13 residues. Per germline, CDR1 SEHNR and CDR2 FQNEAQ (reference sequence). V was shortened by 5 bases and J by 4 bases, with 12 bases between the two germline ends. The CDR3 reads CASSTGRKYEQYF. The CDR3 DNA reads TGTGCCAGCAGCACGGGACGGAAGTACGAGCAGTACTTC.

The CDR3 DNA reads TGTGCCAGTGAGGACAGGTTTTATAGCAATCAGCCCCAGCATTTT. Amino acids: CASEDRFYSNQPQHF. The chain combines TRBV19 with TRBJ1-5; 7 bases map to TRBD1. V was pared by 8 bases and J by 0 bases, with 7 bases of the junction left unmatched. Germline values: CDR1 LNHDA, CDR2 SQIVND (reference sequence). This CDR3 is built from 15 residues.

The chain recombines TRBV28 with TRBJ2-7; 8 bases map to TRBD1. The CDR3 is 16 amino acids. The germline gives CDR1 MDHEN, CDR2 SYDVKM. Trimming took 4 bases from V and 3 from J; bases not matched to a gene: 11. CDR3 sequence reads: CASSSTGQGPLYEQYF. The CDR3 bases are TGTGCCAGCAGTTCCACCGGACAGGGACCCCTCTACGAGCAGTACTTC.

The CDR3 sequence: CASRSGTGGSGELFF. The CDR3 region has the DNA TGTGCCAGTCGATCCGGGACAGGGGGCTCCGGGGAGCTGTTTTTT. The chain joins TRBV28 to TRBJ2-2; 12 nucleotides agree with TRBD1. Trimming took 9 bases from V and 6 from J; bases not matched to a gene: 8. Germline loops: CDR1 MDHEN, CDR2 SYDVKM. This CDR3 comprises 15 residues.

The chain employs TRBV27 and TRBJ2-7; 7 bases are shared with TRBD1. The J segment lost 2 bases and the V segment lost 5 bases, leaving 12 bases of the junction unmatched. The CDR3 is made up of 16 amino acids. Germline V gives CDR1 MNHEY, CDR2 SMNVEV (reference sequence). Here the CDR3 reads CASSASTGLTPYEQYF. In DNA, the CDR3 is TGTGCCAGCAGTGCCTCGACAGGGCTAACCCCCTACGAGCAGTACTTC.

This clone was seen a single time. V and J are TRBV5-1 and TRBJ1-1, with unresolved D. The CDR3 spans 14 residues. Germline V gene lookup returns CDR1 SGHRS and CDR2 YFSETQ. Trimming shortened V by 0 bases and J by 8 bases, and 14 bases separated the two germline ends. The CDR3 coding sequence is TGCGCCAGCAGCTTGGGGACGGTTAATCTGGAAGCTTTCTTT. This gives the protein CASSLGTVNLEAFF.

On this clone: One end of the junction does not line up with germline, which may come from a read error. This chain links TRBV18 with TRBJ1-5, with no clear D. Germline V CDR1 and CDR2: KGHSH, LQKENI. This CDR3 has 13 residues. The CDR3 DNA is TGTGCCAGCCCACCTGACCGCAATCAGCCCCAGCATTTT. It translates to CASPPDRNQPQHF.

The chain combines TRBV29-1 with TRBJ1-2, with 9 bases aligning to TRBD1. The germline V gene encodes CDR1 SQVTM and CDR2 ANQGSEA. V was clipped by 4 bases and J by 8 bases; unmatched bases: 8. The CDR3 sequence is 13 residues long. The CDR3 region has the DNA TGCAGCGTTGGCCTAGGACAGGGGTCGGGCTACACCTTC. This sequence encodes CSVGLGQGSGYTF.

The V and J genes are TRBV7-8 and TRBJ2-7, with 12 nucleotides matching TRBD2. Germline trimming cut 3 bases from V and 3 bases from J; bases unmatched to any gene: 9. Per the germline V gene, CDR1 is SGHVS and CDR2 is FQNEAQ. The CDR3 extends over 17 amino acids. The CDR3 bases are TGTGCCAGCAGCTTGGATCCCACTAGCGGGAGGTTCTACGAGCAGTACTTC. Protein: CASSLDPTSGRFYEQYF.

This chain uses TRBV6-6 with TRBJ2-3, with D perhaps matching TRBD1 (6 bases). V dropped 4 bases and J dropped 4 bases, with 18 bases sitting between them. Germline CDR1 reads MNHNY; CDR2 reads SVGAGI (reference sequence). The CDR3 has 16 residues. The CDR3 sequence is CASSLLNRDKADTQYF. CDR3 in DNA: TGTGCCAGCAGTTTACTTAACAGGGACAAGGCAGATACGCAGTATTTT.

This clone appeared a single time. Other DNA variants within this sample encode the same CDR3. The chain joins TRBV5-1 to TRBJ2-3; D tentatively reads TRBD1 or TRBD2 (5 bases each). V lost 2 bases to trimming and J lost 5 bases, with 15 bases between them. The CDR3 contains 15 residues. Germline V gene sequence: CDR1 SGHRS, CDR2 YFSETQ. The CDR3 is CASSLTGTPEDTQYF. CDR3 DNA sequence: TGCGCCAGCAGCTTAACCGGGACCCCGGAAGATACGCAGTATTTT.

V and J are TRBV6-6 and TRBJ1-4; TRBD1 is a possible D gene (5 bases). V lost 4 bases and J lost 6, with 9 bases in between. Germline assignment: CDR1 MNHNY and CDR2 SVGAGI (reference sequence). CDR3 size: 13 residues. The CDR3 is CASSFDRYEKLFF. CDR3 in DNA: TGTGCCAGCAGTTTCGACAGATATGAAAAACTGTTTTTT.

The chain joins TRBV21-1 to TRBJ2-1; TRBD1, the D gene given by the table, was not confirmed from the DNA. TRBV21-1 corresponds to a pseudogene. The CDR3 runs 20 residues. The CDR3 nucleotides read TGTGCCAGCAGCAAAAAAAACAGGCAGGCAATCCCTCGACTCTACAATGAGCAGTTCTTC. Protein product: CASSKKNRQAIPRLYNEQFF.

This clone has a single count. The DNA of the CDR3 is TGTGCCAGCAGTAACCGGGGACTAGTTACCTACGAGCAGTACTTC. Its translation is CASSNRGLVTYEQYF. The chain has TRBV6-5 and TRBJ2-7; 8 nucleotides line up with TRBD2. Germline lookup yields CDR1 MNHEY and CDR2 SVGAGI. The CDR3 contains 15 residues. V shed 5 bases, J shed 2 bases, and the junction held 8 bases outside the gene matches.

The chain couples TRBV6-6 to TRBJ2-2, with D perhaps TRBD2 (5 bases). V was cut by 7 bases and J by 3 bases, with 12 bases left in between. The CDR3 runs to 14 residues. Germline-derived CDR1 and CDR2 are MNHNY and SVGAGI (reference sequence). The CDR3 here is CASNEGIDTGELFF. The CDR3 DNA sequence: TGTGCCAGCAATGAGGGTATTGACACCGGGGAGCTGTTTTTT.

The chain is built from TRBV11-3 and TRBJ2-5; TRBD2 aligns across 9 bases. Germline V gene sequence: CDR1 SGHNT, CDR2 YENEEA. CDR3 length: 14 amino acids. The V gene end was trimmed by 6 bases and the J gene end by 4 bases; junction bases not matched to a gene: 6. CDR3 region: CASSTGGRGETQYF. CDR3 DNA sequence: TGTGCCAGCAGTACTGGCGGGAGGGGAGAGACCCAGTACTTC.

This rearrangement joins TRBV28 to TRBJ2-7, with D possibly matching TRBD2 (7 bases). Trimming removed 6 bases at V and 6 bases at J, with 18 bases between. The CDR3 is 14 amino acids. Looked up from germline, CDR1 is MDHEN and CDR2 is SYDVKM. This chain's CDR3 is CASSLDPRGGEQYF. DNA for the CDR3: TGTGCCAGCAGCCTCGACCCGAGGGGGGGCGAGCAGTACTTC.

The chain employs TRBV6-5 and TRBJ2-7; D is undetermined. The CDR3 covers 13 residues. V was cut by 2 bases and J by 2 bases, with 7 bases left in between. Germline CDR1 is MNHEY and CDR2 is SVGAGI. CDR3 in DNA: TGTGCCAGCAGTTACGCCCCAACCTACGAGCAGTACTTC. Translation gives CASSYAPTYEQYF.

Details on this clone: Other DNA sequences of this sample code for an identical CDR3. The chain employs TRBV29-1 and TRBJ2-2; TRBD1 matches 11 bases. This CDR3 is 13 amino acids long. In germline, CDR1 is SQVTM, CDR2 ANQGSEA. The junction had 4 bases not matched to a gene; V was cut back by 7 bases and J by 6 bases. In DNA form, the CDR3 reads TGCAGCGCTGGACAGGGGGCCTCCGGGGAGCTGTTTTTT. Protein sequence: CSAGQGASGELFF.

The chain links TRBV11-2 to TRBJ2-7, with 7 bases fitting TRBD2. V lost 1 base, J lost 2 bases, and 5 bases stayed unmatched. CDR1 and CDR2 from the germline V gene are SGHAT and FQNNGV. The CDR3 runs 15 residues. The CDR3 DNA is TGTGCCAGCAGCTTAGGGTCGGGAGGCCCCTACGAGCAGTACTTC. It is translated as CASSLGSGGPYEQYF.

The chain carries TRBV6-5 and TRBJ1-5; D unresolved. CDR1 and CDR2 (germline): MNHEY, SVGAGI. There are 13 residues in the CDR3. The V end lost 6 bases, the J end lost 2 bases, and 8 bases lay between the germline ends. This chain's CDR3 is CASRVSGNQPQHF. The CDR3 DNA sequence: TGTGCCAGCAGGGTTTCTGGCAATCAGCCCCAGCATTTT.

The chain employs TRBV2 and TRBJ2-1; the D gene is possibly TRBD1 (6 bases). The V gene lost 3 bases and the J gene lost 10 bases, with 16 bases spanning the gap. Germline V CDR1 and CDR2: SNHLY, FYNNEI. The CDR3 consists of 14 residues. DNA for the CDR3: TGTGCCAGCAGTGATCAGGGGTCATCTGTAGAGCAGTTCTTC. Its protein is CASSDQGSSVEQFF.

Concerning this clone itself: The sample carries other DNA sequences with the same CDR3. The chain recombines TRBV2 with TRBJ2-3, with D perhaps TRBD1 or TRBD2 (5 bases each). Germline CDR1 SNHLY, CDR2 FYNNEI. The CDR3 is 13 residues long. Trimming took 1 base from V and 3 from J, leaving 5 bases between them. Written as DNA, the CDR3 is TGTGCCAGCAGTGAAGGGGGGACAGATACGCAGTATTTT. As protein: CASSEGGTDTQYF.

This clone appeared once. The rearrangement links TRBV5-4 to TRBJ2-3; D unresolved. The CDR3 covers 12 residues. Trimming took 7 bases from V and 3 from J, leaving 9 bases between them. CDR1 is SGHNT and CDR2 is YYREEE in the germline V gene (reference sequence). The CDR3 nucleotides are TGTGCCAGCCAACGCGGAACAGATACGCAGTATTTT. This translates into CASQRGTDTQYF.

V gene TRBV7-2 combines with J gene TRBJ2-5, with D possibly TRBD2 on 5 matching bases. CDR3 length: 16 amino acids. Per the germline V gene, CDR1 is SGHTA and CDR2 is FQGNSA. The V end was cut by 5 bases, the J end by 2 bases, with 18 bases between. Written as DNA, the CDR3 is TGTGCCAGCAGCCGTCGGGGAACCCGAGGGCAAGAGACCCAGTACTTC. This encodes CASSRRGTRGQETQYF.